This TCR beta chain was recovered during a study of shared clonotypes between healthy human individuals. CDR3 length: 17 residues. Germline CDR1 is SGDLS and CDR2 is YYNGEE. V lost 3 bases to trimming and J lost 0 bases; unmatched junction nucleotides: 3. Whole-study results and caveats: Non-shared clonotypes showed lower generation probabilities than clonotypes common to all four donors.

The method was immunoSEQ multiplex PCR; TCRdb's version includes in-frame clones alone and lacks a portion of them. The table shows 760,000 or so clones, with approximately 97% occurring only once. Notes on this clone: Its antigen is undetermined.

CD45RO-negative CD8 cells positively selected for CCR7 made up the naive population, which excluded terminally differentiated effector memory CD45RA+ cells. Sequenced material: naive CD8+ T cells sorted from blood. The TCR originated in a young man in good health. The chain carries TRBV9 and TRBJ2-1; 13 positions match TRBD2. CDR3 sequence reads: CASSDRTSGSSYNEQFF. CDR3 DNA: TGTGCCAGCAGCGACCGGACTAGCGGGAGCTCCTACAATGAGCAGTTCTTC. Supplemented by reference TRBV9 and TRBJ2-1, the full variable domain reads DSGVTQTPKHLITATGQRVTLRCSPRSGDLSVYWYQQSLDQGLQFLIQYYNGEERAKGNILERFSAQQFPDLHSELNLSSLELGDSALYFCASSDRTSGSSYNEQFFGPGTRLTVL.